This entry features one T cell receptor (beta chain) sequence. Antigen specificity is unknown. This entry comes from a study of Ad26.COV2.S vaccination and SARS-CoV-2 variants. Study-wide background: Ad26.COV2.S arm of COV1001 included the donor. Broader study findings: Total T cell responses, in the TCR breadth and depth analyses, may have been underestimated. Reports say spike-specific CD8+ and CD4+ T cell responses covered substantial breadth after vaccination.

TCRdb keeps only in-frame clones here, not all; method: immunoSEQ multiplex PCR. The repertoire holds around 300,000 clones, with about 85% as singletons. The treatment is: roughly 20 received Ad26.COV2.S at low or high dose, single or two shots; about 5 received placebo; per-sample allocation not given. Samples analyzed were those drawn on day 63 after the first vaccine or placebo injection. The germline V gene has CDR1 SGHRS and CDR2 YFSETQ. The CDR3 has 13 residues. V dropped 4 bases and J dropped 8; count of bases not matched to a gene: 3. This specimen consisted of peripheral blood, obtained in a trial of Ad26.COV2.S vaccine versus placebo. The clonotype was recovered from a person between 18 and 65 years old who received the Ad26.COV2.S COVID-19 vaccine or a placebo. The genes are TRBV5-1 and TRBJ1-4; TRBD1 agrees at 9 bases. As DNA, the CDR3 is TGCGCCAGCAGCCCGGACAGGGGAGAAAAACTGTTTTTT. It specifies CASSPDRGEKLFF.